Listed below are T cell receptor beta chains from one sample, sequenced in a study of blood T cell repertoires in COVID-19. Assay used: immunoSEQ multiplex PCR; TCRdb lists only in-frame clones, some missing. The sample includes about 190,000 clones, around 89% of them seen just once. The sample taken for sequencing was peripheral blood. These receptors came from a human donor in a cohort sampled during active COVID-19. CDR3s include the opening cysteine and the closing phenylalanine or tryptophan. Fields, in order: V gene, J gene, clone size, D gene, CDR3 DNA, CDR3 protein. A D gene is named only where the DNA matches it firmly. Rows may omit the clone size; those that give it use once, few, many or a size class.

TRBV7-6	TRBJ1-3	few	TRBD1	TGTGCCAGCGCTCCATTTCCTGGGACAGCCGGAAACACCATATATTTT	CASAPFPGTAGNTIYF
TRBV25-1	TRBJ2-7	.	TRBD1	TGTGCCAGCAGGGCCTCCGGGACAGGGGACTACGAGCAGTACTTC	CASRASGTGDYEQYF
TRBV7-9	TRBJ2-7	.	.	TGTGCCAGCAGCAACCTAGGAGGGTCGTGGCGCTACGAGCAGTACTTC	CASSNLGGSWRYEQYF
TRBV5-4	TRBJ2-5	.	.	TGTGCCAGCACCCTTACGGGGTACCAAGAGACCCAGTACTTC	CASTLTGYQETQYF
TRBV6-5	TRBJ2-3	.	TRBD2	TGTGCCAGCAGTCCAGTTAGCGGGGGCGCAGATACGCAGTATTTT	CASSPVSGGADTQYF
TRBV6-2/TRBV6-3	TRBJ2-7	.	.	TGTGCCAGCAGTGGGGGACAAGGGGGATCCTACGAGCAGTACTTC	CASSGGQGGSYEQYF
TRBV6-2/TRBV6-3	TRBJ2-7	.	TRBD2	TGTGCCAGCCGCCTAGCGGGAGTCTACGGGCAGTACTTC	CASRLAGVYGQYF
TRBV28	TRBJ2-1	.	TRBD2	TGTGCCAGCAGTTTGGTGTATGGCGGGAGTAGCAATGAGCAGTTCTTC	CASSLVYGGSSNEQFF
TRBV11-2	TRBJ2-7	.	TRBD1	TGTGCCAGCAGCTTTGGGAGACAGGGGTTTTCCGAGCAGTACTTC	CASSFGRQGFSEQYF
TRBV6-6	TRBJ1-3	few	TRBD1	TGTGCCAGCAGCCACGAGGGACAGAGCTCTGGAAACACCATATATTTT	CASSHEGQSSGNTIYF
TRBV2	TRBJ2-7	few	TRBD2	TGTGCCAGCACTGCCCCGGGACTAGCGGGACCCAGAAGCTCCTACGAGCAGTACTTC	CASTAPGLAGPRSSYEQYF
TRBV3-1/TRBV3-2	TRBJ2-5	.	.	TGTGCCAGCAGCCAAGGACTGAGCCAAGAGACCCAGTACTTC	CASSQGLSQETQYF
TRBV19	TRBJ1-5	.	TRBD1	TGTGCCAGTAGTCTCCCCCTGGGACAGGAGGGGCGTAGCAATCAGCCCCAGCATTTT	CASSLPLGQEGRSNQPQHF
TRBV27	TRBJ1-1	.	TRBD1	TGTGCCAGCAGTTTTAGACAGGGAGGCACTGAAGCTTTCTTT	CASSFRQGGTEAFF
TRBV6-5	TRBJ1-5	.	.	TGTGCCAGCAGCTCCGGGATGCACCCCAATCAGCCCCAGCATTTT	CASSSGMHPNQPQHF
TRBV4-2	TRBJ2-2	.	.	TGTGCCAGCAGCCAATATGGTGGAGCCTTGAACGCGAACACCGGGGAGCTGTTTTTT	CASSQYGGALNANTGELFF
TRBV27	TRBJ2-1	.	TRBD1	TGTGCCAGCAGCCCGGACAGGGGGCTTAAAGGAAATGAGCAGTTCTTC	CASSPDRGLKGNEQFF
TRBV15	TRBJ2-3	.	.	TGTGCCACCAGCAGAGCGGACATAGACAACACAGATACGCAGTATTTT	CATSRADIDNTDTQYF
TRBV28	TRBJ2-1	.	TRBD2	TGTGCCAGCAGTTTATTGGGGGGGAGTGAGCAGTTCTTC	CASSLLGGSEQFF
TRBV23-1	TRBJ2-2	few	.	TGCGCCAGCAGTCAATTCAAAAGGGGTTGGCGGCTGTTTTTT	CASSQFKRGWRLFF
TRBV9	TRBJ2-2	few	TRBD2	TGTGCCAGCAGCGTAGGGCTAGCGGGGGGTACCGGGGAGCTGTTTTTT	CASSVGLAGGTGELFF
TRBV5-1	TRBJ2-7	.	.	TGCGCCAGCGCGGAGGGGACAGCTACCCCCTACGAGCAGTACTTC	CASAEGTATPYEQYF